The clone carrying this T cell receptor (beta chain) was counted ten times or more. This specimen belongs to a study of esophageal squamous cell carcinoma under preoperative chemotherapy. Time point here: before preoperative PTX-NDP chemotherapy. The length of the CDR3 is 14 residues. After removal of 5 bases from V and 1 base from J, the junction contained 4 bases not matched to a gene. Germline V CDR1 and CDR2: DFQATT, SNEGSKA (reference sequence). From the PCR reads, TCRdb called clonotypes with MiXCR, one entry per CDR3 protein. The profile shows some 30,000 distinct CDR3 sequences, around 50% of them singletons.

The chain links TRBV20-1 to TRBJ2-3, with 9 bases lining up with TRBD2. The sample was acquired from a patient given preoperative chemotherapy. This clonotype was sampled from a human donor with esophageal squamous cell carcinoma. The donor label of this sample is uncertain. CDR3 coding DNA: TGCAGTGCTTCCCGGACTAGCGGCACAGATACGCAGTATTTT. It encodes CSASRTSGTDTQYF.